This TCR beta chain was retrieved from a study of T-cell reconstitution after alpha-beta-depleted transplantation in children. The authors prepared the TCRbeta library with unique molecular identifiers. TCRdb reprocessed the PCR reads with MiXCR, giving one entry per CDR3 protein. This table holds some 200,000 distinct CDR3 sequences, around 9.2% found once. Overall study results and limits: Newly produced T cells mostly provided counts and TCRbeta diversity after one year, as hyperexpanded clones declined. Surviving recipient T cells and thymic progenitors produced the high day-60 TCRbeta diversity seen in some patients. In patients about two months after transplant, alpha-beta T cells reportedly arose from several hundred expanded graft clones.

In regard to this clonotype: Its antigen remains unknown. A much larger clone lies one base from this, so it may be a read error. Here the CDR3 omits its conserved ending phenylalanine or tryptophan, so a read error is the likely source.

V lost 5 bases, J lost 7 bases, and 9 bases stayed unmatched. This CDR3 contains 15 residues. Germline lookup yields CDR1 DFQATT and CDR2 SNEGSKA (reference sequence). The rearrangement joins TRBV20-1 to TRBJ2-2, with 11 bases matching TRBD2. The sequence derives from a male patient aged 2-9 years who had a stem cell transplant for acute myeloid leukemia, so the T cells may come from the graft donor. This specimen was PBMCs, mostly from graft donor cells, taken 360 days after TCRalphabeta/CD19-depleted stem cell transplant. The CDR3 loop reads CSAQVAGGNVGELFC. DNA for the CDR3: TGCAGTGCTCAAGTAGCGGGAGGGAATGTCGGGGAGCTGTTTTGT.